The present T cell receptor (beta chain) was sequenced within a study of cytomegalovirus exposure and HLA in healthy donors. Notes on the study in general: In a later analysis, V- and J-gene trimming of beta chains associated with a DCLRE1C missense variant, replicated independently. Researchers left out some V segments, among them TRBV6-2 and TRBV6-3, as indistinguishable.

This CDR3 contains 17 residues. CDR1 ENHRY and CDR2 SYGVKD come from the germline V gene. With 1 base removed from V and 4 bases from J, the gap between germline ends came to 19 bases. All donors participated as healthy donors of bone marrow. Though nominally healthy at sampling, donors likely had unrecorded immune exposures. This clone has a single count. Antigen unknown. PCR used 60 Vbeta primers and 13 Jbeta primers. Here immunoSEQ multiplex PCR was the method, and the copy in TCRdb shows in-frame clones only, minus some. The sample holds 55,000 to 70,000 clones, 80% seen once. The chain combines TRBV10-3 with TRBJ1-1; the D is unclear. This receptor was identified in a woman between 40 and 50 years old in good health and CMV-seronegative. Input material: PBMCs. The CDR3 coding sequence is TGTGCCATCAGTGAGTTCCGGGGTTGGCAATTGGTCACTGAAGCTTTCTTT. It codes for CAISEFRGWQLVTEAFF.